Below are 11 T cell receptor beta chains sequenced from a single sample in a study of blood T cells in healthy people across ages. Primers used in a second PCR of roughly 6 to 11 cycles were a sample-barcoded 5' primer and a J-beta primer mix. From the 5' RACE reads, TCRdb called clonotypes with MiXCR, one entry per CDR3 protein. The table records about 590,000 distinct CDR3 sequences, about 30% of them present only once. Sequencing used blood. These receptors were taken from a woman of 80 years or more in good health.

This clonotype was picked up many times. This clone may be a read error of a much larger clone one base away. This CDR3 reads CASSQDLFNEQFF. DNA for the CDR3: TGTGCCAGCAGCCAAGATCTCTTCAATGAGCAGTTCTTC. The chain joins TRBV14 to TRBJ2-1; D is ambiguous. Trimming cost V 0 bases and J 6 bases, with 6 bases left between them. CDR1 is SGHDN and CDR2 is FVKESK in the germline V gene. This CDR3 comprises 13 residues. The whole variable domain, remainder taken from reference TRBV14 and TRBJ2-1, is EAGVTQFPSHSVIEKGQTVTLRCDPISGHDNLYWYRRVMGKEIKFLLHFVKESKQDESGMPNNRFLAERTGGTYSTLKVQPAELEDSGVYFCASSQDLFNEQFFGPGTRLTVL.

DNA of the CDR3: TGTGCCACGACCACGGGATTAGCCAAAAACATTCAGTACTTC. Residues: CATTTGLAKNIQYF. The chain employs TRBV28 and TRBJ2-4; possible D gene TRBD2, 5 bases. Trimming removed 10 bases at V and 0 bases at J, with 13 bases between. The CDR3 consists of 14 residues. Germline CDR1 reads MDHEN; CDR2 reads SYDVKM.

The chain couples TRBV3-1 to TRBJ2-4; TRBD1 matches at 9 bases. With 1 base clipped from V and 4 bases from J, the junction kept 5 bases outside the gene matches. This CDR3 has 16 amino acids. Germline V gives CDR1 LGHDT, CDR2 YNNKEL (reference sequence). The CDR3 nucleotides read TGTGCCAGCAGCCAAGTCACCGGGACAGGGAAAAACATTCAGTACTTC. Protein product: CASSQVTGTGKNIQYF.

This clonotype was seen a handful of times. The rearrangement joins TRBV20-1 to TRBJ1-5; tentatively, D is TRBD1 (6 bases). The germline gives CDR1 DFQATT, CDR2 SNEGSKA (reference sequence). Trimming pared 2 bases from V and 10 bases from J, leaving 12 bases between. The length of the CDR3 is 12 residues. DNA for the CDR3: TGCAGTGCTAGACAGGGGCTAGGACCCCAGCATTTT. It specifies CSARQGLGPQHF.

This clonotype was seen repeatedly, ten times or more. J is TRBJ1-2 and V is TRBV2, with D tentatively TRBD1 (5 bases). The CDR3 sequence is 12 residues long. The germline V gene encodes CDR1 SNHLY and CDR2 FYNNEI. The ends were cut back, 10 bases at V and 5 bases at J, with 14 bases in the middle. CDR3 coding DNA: TGTGCCACCTCGACGGGGGAGTATGGCTACACCTTC. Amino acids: CATSTGEYGYTF.

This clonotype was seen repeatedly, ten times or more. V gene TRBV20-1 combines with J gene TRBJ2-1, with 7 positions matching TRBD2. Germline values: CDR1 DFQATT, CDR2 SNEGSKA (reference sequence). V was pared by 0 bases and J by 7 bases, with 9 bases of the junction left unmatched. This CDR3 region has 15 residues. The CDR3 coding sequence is TGCAGTGCTAGAGATCCCAGCGGGGTTCTTAATGAGCAGTTCTTC. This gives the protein CSARDPSGVLNEQFF.

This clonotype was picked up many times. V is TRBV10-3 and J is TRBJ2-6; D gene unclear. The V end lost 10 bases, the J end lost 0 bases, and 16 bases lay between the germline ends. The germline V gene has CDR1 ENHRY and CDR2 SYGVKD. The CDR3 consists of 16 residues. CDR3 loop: CATVGDGNSGANVLTF. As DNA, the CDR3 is TGTGCCACGGTCGGAGACGGAAACTCTGGGGCCAACGTCCTGACTTTC.

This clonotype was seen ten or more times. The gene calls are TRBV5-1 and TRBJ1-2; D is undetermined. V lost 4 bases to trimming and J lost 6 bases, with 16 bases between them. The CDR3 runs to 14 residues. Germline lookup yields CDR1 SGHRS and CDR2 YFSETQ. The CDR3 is CASSSGLTTNGYTF. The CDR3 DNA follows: TGCGCCAGCAGCAGCGGGTTAACTACCAATGGCTACACCTTC.

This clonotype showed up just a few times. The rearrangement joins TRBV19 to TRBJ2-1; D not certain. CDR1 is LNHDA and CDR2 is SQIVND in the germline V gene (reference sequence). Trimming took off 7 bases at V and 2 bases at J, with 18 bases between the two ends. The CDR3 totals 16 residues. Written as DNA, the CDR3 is TGTGCCAGTACCCGCGAAGGCGTCTCACCCTACAATGAGCAGTTCTTC. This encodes CASTREGVSPYNEQFF.

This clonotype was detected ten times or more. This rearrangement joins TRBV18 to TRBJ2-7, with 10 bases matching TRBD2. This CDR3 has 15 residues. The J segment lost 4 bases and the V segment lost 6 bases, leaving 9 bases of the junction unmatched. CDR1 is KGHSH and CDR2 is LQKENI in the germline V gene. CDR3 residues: CASSGSGGSRYEQYF. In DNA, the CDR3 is TGTGCCAGCTCCGGTAGCGGGGGGTCGAGATACGAGCAGTACTTC.

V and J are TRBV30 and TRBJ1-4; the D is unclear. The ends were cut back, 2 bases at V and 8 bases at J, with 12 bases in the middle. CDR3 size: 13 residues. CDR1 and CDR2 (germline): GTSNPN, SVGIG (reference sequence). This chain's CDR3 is CAWSMSLEEKLFF. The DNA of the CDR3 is TGTGCCTGGAGTATGAGCCTTGAGGAAAAACTGTTTTTT. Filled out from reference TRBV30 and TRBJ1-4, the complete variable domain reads SQTIHQWPATLVQPVGSPLSLECTVEGTSNPNLYWYRQAAGRGLQLLFYSVGIGQISSEVPQNLSASRPQDRQFILSSKKLLLSDSGFYLCAWSMSLEEKLFFGSGTQLSVL.